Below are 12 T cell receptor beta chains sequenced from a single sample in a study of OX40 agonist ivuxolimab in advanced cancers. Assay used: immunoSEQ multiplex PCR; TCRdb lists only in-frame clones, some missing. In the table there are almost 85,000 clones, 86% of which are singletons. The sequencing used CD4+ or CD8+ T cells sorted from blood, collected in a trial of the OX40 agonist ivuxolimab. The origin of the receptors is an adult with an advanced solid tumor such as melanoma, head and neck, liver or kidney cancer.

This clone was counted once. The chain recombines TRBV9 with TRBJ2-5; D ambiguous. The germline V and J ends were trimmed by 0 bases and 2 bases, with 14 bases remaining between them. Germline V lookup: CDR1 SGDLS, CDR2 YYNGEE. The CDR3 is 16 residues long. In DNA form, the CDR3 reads TGTGCCAGCAGCGTAGCCCCCCACATAGAGCAAGAGACCCAGTACTTC. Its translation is CASSVAPHIEQETQYF.

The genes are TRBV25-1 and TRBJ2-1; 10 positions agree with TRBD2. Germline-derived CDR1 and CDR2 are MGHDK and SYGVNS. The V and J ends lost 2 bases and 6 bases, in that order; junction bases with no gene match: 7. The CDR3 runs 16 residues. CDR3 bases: TGTGCCAGCAGTGAACCAAGCGGGAGGGCCTCCAATGAGCAGTTCTTC. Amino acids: CASSEPSGRASNEQFF.

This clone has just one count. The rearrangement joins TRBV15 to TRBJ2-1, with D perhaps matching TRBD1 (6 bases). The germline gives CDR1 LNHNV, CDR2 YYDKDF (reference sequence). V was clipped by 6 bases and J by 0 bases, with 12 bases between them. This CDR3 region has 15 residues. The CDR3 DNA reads TGTGCCACCAGTGTCCAGGGGACCTCCTACAATGAGCAGTTCTTC. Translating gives CATSVQGTSYNEQFF. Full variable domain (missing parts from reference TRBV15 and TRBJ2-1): DAMVIQNPRYQVTQFGKPVTLSCSQTLNHNVMYWYQQKSSQAPKLLFHYYDKDFNNEADTPDNFQSRRPNTSFCFLDIRSPGLGDTAMYLCATSVQGTSYNEQFFGPGTRLTVL.

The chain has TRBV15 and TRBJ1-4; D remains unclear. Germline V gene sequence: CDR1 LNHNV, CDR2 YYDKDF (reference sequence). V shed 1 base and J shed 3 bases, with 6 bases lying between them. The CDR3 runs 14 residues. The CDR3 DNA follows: TGTGCCACCAGCAGAGGAGTCCCTAATGAAAAACTGTTTTTT. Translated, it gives CATSRGVPNEKLFF.

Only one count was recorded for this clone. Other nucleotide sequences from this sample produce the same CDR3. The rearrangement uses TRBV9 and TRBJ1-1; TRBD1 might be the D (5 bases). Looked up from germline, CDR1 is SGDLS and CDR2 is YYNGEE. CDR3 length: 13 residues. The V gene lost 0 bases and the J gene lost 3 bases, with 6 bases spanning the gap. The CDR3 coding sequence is TGTGCCAGCAGCGTAGGAGGGGACACTGAAGCTTTCTTT. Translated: CASSVGGDTEAFF.

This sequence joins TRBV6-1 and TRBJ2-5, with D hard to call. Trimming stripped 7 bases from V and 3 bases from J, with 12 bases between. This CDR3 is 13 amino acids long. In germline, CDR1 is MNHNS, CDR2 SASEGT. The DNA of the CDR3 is TGTGCCAGCACCCGGGCCCATGAAGAGACCCAGTACTTC. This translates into CASTRAHEETQYF.

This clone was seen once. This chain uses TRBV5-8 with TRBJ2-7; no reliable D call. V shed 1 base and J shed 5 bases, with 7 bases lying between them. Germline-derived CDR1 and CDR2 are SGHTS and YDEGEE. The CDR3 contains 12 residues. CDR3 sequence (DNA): TGTGCCAGCAGCTTGACTGCCCACGAGCAGTACTTC. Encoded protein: CASSLTAHEQYF.

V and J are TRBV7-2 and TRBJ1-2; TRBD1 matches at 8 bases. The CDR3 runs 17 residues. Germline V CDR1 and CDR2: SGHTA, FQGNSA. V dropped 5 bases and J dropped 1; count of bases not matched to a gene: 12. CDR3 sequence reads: CASSHPGTGSLNYGYTF. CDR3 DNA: TGTGCCAGCAGCCACCCCGGGACAGGCTCCCTTAACTATGGCTACACCTTC.

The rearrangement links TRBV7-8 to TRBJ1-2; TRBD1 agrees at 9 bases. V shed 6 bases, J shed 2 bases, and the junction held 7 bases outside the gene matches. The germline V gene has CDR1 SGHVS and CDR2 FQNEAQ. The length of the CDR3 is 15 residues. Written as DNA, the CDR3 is TGTGCCAGCAGTCGGACAGGGGAGAAGAACTATGGCTACACCTTC. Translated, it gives CASSRTGEKNYGYTF.

Here the CDR3 reads CASSPGTSGRWYEQYF. CDR3 DNA sequence: TGCGCCAGCAGCCCGGGGACTAGCGGGAGATGGTACGAGCAGTACTTC. This chain uses TRBV4-3 with TRBJ2-7; 14 bases align to TRBD2. The length of the CDR3 is 16 residues. CDR1 and CDR2 (germline): LGHNA, YSLEER. With V trimmed by 4 bases and J by 4 bases, 6 bases remained unmatched.

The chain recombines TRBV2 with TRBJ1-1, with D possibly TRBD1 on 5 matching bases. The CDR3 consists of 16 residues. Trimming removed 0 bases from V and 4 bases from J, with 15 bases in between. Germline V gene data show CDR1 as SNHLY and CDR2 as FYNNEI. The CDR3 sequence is CASSEAYGTPRTEAFF. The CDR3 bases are TGTGCCAGCAGTGAAGCGTACGGGACCCCTCGCACTGAAGCTTTCTTT.

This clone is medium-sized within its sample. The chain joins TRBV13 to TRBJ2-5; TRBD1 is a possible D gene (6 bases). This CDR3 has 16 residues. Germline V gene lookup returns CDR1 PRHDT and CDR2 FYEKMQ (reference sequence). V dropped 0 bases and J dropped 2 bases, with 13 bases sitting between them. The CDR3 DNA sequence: TGTGCCAGCAGCTTAGGATACAGGGCAGCTCAAGAGACCCAGTACTTC. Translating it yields CASSLGYRAAQETQYF.